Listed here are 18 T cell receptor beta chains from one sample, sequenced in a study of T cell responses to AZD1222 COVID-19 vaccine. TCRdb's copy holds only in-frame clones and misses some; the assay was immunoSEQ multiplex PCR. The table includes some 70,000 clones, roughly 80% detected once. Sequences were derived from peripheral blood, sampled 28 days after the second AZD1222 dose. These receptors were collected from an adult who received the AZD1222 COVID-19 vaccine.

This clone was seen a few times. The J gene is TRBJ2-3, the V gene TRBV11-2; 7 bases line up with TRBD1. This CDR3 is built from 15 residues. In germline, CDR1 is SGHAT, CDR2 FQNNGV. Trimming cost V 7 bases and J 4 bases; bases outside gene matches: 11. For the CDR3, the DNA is TGTGCCAGCATTAAAGGGGACAGTGAAGCAGATACGCAGTATTTT. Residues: CASIKGDSEADTQYF.

The CDR3 DNA is TGTGCCAGCAGCTTAGTGGACAGCTCTGGCTACACCTTC. Translating it yields CASSLVDSSGYTF. The chain is built from TRBV7-2 and TRBJ1-2, with D possibly TRBD1 on 6 matching bases. The CDR3 totals 13 residues. The V gene's germline CDR1 is SGHTA and CDR2 FQGNSA. V was shortened by 1 base and J by 7 bases, with 10 bases between the two germline ends. Complete variable domain (other parts from reference TRBV7-2 and TRBJ1-2): GAGVSQSPSNKVTEKGKDVELRCDPISGHTALYWYRQSLGQGLEFLIYFQGNSAPDKSGLPSDRFSAERTGGSVSTLTIQRTQQEDSAVYLCASSLVDSSGYTFGSGTRLTVV.

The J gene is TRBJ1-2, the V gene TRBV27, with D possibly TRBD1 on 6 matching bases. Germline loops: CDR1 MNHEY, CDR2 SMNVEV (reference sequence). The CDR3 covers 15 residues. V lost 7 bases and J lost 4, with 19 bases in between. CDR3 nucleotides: TGTGCCAGCACCTCAGGGGACACAGGAATCTATGGCTACACCTTC. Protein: CASTSGDTGIYGYTF.

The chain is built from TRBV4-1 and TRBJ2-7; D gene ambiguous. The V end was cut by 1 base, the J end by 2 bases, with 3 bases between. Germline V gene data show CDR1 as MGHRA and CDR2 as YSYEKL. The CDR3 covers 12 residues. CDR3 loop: CASSQGPYEQYF. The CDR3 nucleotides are TGCGCCAGCAGCCAAGGTCCCTACGAGCAGTACTTC.

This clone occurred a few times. CDR3 sequence reads: CASSLVGGEVSETQYF. The CDR3 DNA reads TGTGCCAGCAGCTTAGTGGGGGGCGAGGTTTCCGAGACCCAGTACTTC. This chain joins TRBV7-9 and TRBJ2-5; D might be TRBD1 or TRBD2, each matching 6 bases. The CDR3 runs 16 residues. Trimming cost V 1 base and J 5 bases, with 17 bases left between them. Germline assignment: CDR1 SEHNR and CDR2 FQNEAQ (reference sequence).

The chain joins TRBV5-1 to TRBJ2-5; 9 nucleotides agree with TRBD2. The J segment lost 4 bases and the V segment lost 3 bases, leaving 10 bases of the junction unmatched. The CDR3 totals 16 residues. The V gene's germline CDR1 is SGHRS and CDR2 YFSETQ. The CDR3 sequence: CASSWGTRGGGETQYF. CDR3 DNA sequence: TGCGCCAGCAGCTGGGGAACGCGGGGGGGCGGAGAGACCCAGTACTTC.

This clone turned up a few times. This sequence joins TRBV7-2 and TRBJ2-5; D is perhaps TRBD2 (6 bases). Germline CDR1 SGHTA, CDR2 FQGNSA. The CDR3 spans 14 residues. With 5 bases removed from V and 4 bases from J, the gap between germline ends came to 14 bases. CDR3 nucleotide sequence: TGTGCCAGCAGCGGAGGACTACCCGGAGAGACCCAGTACTTC. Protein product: CASSGGLPGETQYF.

The CDR3 nucleotides read TGTGCCAGCAGTTACTCGAAGGGGGCCGCCTACGAGCAGTACTTC. Its translation is CASSYSKGAAYEQYF. This rearrangement joins TRBV6-2 or TRBV6-3 to TRBJ2-7; TRBD1 agrees at 7 bases. The CDR3 consists of 15 residues. The V and J ends lost 0 bases and 2 bases, in that order; junction bases with no gene match: 4. Germline V gene lookup returns CDR1 MNHEY and CDR2 SVGEGT.

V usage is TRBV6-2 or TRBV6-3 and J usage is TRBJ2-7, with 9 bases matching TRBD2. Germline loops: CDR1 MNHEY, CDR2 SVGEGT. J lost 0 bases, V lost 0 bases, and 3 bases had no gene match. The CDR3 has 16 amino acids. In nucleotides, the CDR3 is TGTGCCAGCAGTTACTCGGCTAGCGGGGTCTCCTACGAGCAGTACTTC. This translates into CASSYSASGVSYEQYF.

The CDR3 here is CASSRTSGSTDTQYF. The CDR3 DNA reads TGTGCCAGCAGCCGGACTAGCGGAAGCACAGATACGCAGTATTTT. This sequence joins TRBV7-2 and TRBJ2-3; the match to TRBD2 covers 10 bases. J lost 0 bases, V lost 5 bases, and 2 bases had no gene match. Germline CDR1 and CDR2: SGHTA and FQGNSA. This CDR3 region has 15 residues.

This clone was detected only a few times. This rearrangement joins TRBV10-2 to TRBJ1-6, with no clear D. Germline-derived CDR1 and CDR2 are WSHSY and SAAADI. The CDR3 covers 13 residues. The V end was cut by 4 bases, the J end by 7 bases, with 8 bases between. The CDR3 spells CASSVTVNSPLHF. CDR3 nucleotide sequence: TGCGCCAGCAGTGTAACAGTAAATTCACCCCTCCACTTT.

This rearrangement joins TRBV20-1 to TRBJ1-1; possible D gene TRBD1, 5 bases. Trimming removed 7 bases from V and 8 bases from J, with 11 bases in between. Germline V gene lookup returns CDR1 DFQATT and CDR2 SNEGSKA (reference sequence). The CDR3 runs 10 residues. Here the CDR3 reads CSVQEGEAFF. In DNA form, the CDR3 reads TGCAGTGTACAGGAGGGAGAAGCTTTCTTT.

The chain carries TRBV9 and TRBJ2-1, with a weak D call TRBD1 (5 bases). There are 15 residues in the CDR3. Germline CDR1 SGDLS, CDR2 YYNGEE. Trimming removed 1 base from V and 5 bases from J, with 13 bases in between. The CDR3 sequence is CASSVSGAANNEQFF. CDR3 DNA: TGTGCCAGCAGCGTAAGTGGGGCAGCAAACAATGAGCAGTTCTTC.

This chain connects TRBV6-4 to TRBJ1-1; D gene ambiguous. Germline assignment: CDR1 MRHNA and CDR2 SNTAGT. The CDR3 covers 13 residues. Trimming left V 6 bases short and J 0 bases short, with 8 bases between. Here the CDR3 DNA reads TGTGCCAGCAGGAGGGAACTGAACACTGAAGCTTTCTTT. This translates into CASRRELNTEAFF.

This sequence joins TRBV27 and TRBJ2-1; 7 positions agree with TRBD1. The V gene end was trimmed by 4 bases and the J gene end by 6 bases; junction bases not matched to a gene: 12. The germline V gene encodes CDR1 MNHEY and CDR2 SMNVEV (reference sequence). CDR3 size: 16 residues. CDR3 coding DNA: TGTGCCAGCAGTTATACTACAGGGGTGGGTCTCAATGAGCAGTTCTTC. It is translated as CASSYTTGVGLNEQFF.

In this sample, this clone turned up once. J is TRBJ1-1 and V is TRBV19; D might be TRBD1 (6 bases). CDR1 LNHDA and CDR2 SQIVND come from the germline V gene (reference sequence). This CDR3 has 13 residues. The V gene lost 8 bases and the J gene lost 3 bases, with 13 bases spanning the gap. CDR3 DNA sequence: TGTGCCAGTGGGGACAAATCAGACACTGAAGCTTTCTTT. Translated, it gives CASGDKSDTEAFF.

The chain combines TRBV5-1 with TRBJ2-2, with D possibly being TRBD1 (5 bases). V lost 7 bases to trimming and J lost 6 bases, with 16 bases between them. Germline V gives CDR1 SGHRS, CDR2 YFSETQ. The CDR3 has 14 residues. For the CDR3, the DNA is TGCGCCAGCCACGCCCGTGTAGGGGCCGGGGAGCTGTTTTTT. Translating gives CASHARVGAGELFF.

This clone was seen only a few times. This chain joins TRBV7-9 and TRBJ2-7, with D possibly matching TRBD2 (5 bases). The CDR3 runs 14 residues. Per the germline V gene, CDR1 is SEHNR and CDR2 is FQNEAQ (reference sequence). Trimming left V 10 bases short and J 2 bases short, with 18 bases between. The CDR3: CATTRLREPYEQYF. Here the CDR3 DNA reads TGTGCCACCACCAGACTTAGGGAGCCCTACGAGCAGTACTTC. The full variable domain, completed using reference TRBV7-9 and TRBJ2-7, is DTGVSQNPRHKITKRGQNVTFRCDPISEHNRLYWYRQTLGQGPEFLTYFQNEAQLEKSRLLSDRFSAERPKGSFSTLEIQRTEQGDSAMYLCATTRLREPYEQYFGPGTRLTVT.